This T cell receptor beta chain was sequenced during a study of T cell responses to AZD1222 COVID-19 vaccine. Broader study findings: Sampling that yielded the repertoires occurred only after the peak T cell response.

To note about this clone: What it recognizes is unknown.

Only in-frame clones appear in the TCRdb table, and some are missing; sequencing was by immunoSEQ multiplex PCR. This sample carries some 140,000 clones, more than 85% of them seen once, and the ten largest clones take approximately 2.8%. V dropped 0 bases and J dropped 3 bases, with 9 bases sitting between them. The CDR3 sequence is 14 residues long. Germline values: CDR1 SGHRS, CDR2 YFSETQ. The starting material was peripheral blood, obtained on day 0 of AZD1222 vaccination. This receptor was identified in an adult in good health. The V and J genes are TRBV5-1 and TRBJ2-5; D is possibly TRBD1 (5 bases). In DNA form, the CDR3 reads TGCGCCAGCAGCTTGGGGACACGGAAAGAGACCCAGTACTTC. The encoded protein is CASSLGTRKETQYF.